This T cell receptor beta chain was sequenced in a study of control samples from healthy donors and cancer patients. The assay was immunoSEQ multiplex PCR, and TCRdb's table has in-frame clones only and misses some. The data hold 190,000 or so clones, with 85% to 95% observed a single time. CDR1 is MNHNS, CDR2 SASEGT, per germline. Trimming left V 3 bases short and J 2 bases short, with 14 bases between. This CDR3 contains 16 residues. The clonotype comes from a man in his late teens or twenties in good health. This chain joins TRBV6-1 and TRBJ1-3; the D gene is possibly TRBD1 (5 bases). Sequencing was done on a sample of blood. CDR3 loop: CASSDDRMIPGNTIYF. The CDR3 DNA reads TGTGCCAGCAGTGATGACAGAATGATCCCTGGAAACACCATATATTTT.